A single sample is the source of the 3 T cell receptor beta chains below, sequenced in a study of cytomegalovirus exposure and HLA in healthy donors (dated by TCRdb to between 2016 and 2019). The library was prepared using the immunoSEQ multiplex PCR assay. The multiplex PCR relied on a mix of 60 forward primers for TCR Vbeta segments and 13 reverse primers for TCR Jbeta segments. TCRdb's version of the immuneACCESS table is confined to in-frame rearrangements and falls short of the full clone set. An unresolved V gene accounts for under half of the shortfall where checked; the remainder is of unknown origin. Within this sample are 100,000 to 150,000 clones, with around four fifths of them counted one time only. The ten largest clonotypes hold around 20% of the sample. Sequenced sample: PBMCs. The receptors derive from a man aged 18 to 29 in good health and CMV-seropositive.

The V gene is TRBV5-6, the J gene TRBJ2-6, with D possibly TRBD1 on 6 matching bases. The germline V gene encodes CDR1 SGHDT and CDR2 YYEEEE. With 3 bases removed from V and 1 base from J, the gap between germline ends came to 8 bases. The CDR3 contains 15 residues. The CDR3 spells CASSSQGSGANVLTF. The CDR3 DNA follows: TGTGCCAGCAGCTCCCAGGGGTCTGGGGCCAACGTCCTGACTTTC.

On this clone itself: This CDR3 is missing its conserved last phenylalanine or tryptophan, likely due to a read error. The V and J genes are TRBV10-2 and TRBJ1-1; 9 positions agree with TRBD1. There are 13 residues in the CDR3. The V and J ends lost 8 bases and 4 bases, in that order; junction bases with no gene match: 5. Germline V gene lookup returns CDR1 WSHSY and CDR2 SAAADI. The CDR3 loop is CASRRTGVTEAFL. The CDR3 DNA reads as TGCGCCAGCCGAAGGACAGGGGTCACTGAAGCTTTCCTT.

The V gene is TRBV27, the J gene TRBJ1-2, with 8 bases matching TRBD1. The CDR3 runs to 15 residues. In germline, CDR1 is MNHEY, CDR2 SMNVEV (reference sequence). J lost 3 bases, V lost 3 bases, and 6 bases had no gene match. The CDR3 region has the DNA TGTGCCAGCAGTTTTGGGGCGACAGGGGACTATGGCTACACCTTC. This codes for CASSFGATGDYGYTF.